The present T cell receptor beta chain was sequenced within a study of blood T cell repertoires in COVID-19. In the original workflow: Cell counts per sample came from amplifying reference gene primers. Clones were sequenced by immunoSEQ multiplex PCR, and TCRdb holds only the in-frame ones, with some missing. From that table come the V and J calls and clone size; the DNA was used to work out D and trimming. The profile shows over 55,000 clones, approximately 80% of them singletons. The CDR3 is 16 residues long. This clonotype was obtained from a man aged 50 to 59 with COVID-19, enrolled during active disease. The sample comprised peripheral blood. The chain recombines TRBV21-1 with TRBJ2-7; no DNA check was done on the table's D call, TRBD2. TRBV21-1 is given as a pseudogene. CDR3 DNA sequence: TGTGCCAGCAGCCGACGGACTAGCGGGCCCCCCTACGAGCAGTACTTC. Translated: CASSRRTSGPPYEQYF.